The 23 T cell receptor beta chains given below trace back to one sample, sequenced in a study of cytomegalovirus exposure and HLA in healthy donors. The PCR had 60 Vbeta and 13 Jbeta primers. Profiled with immunoSEQ multiplex PCR; TCRdb holds only in-frame clones, not every one. Among 100,000 to 150,000 clones listed, roughly 75% were seen once. Sequencing was carried out using PBMCs. These receptor sequences come from a man between 25 and 39 years old in good health and CMV-seronegative.

The chain links TRBV11-2 to TRBJ2-7; unclear D gene. V lost 0 bases and J 5 bases, leaving 5 bases between the germline ends. The length of the CDR3 is 12 residues. Germline values: CDR1 SGHAT, CDR2 FQNNGV. In nucleotides, the CDR3 is TGTGCCAGCAGCTTAGATGTCGACGAGCAGTACTTC. This codes for CASSLDVDEQYF.

CDR3 sequence (DNA): TGTGCCAGCAGTTTAGGGGCCCAAGAGACCCAGTACTTC. It specifies CASSLGAQETQYF. This chain uses TRBV27 with TRBJ2-5; weak D call: TRBD1 (5 bases). CDR3 length equals 13 residues. Germline CDR1 and CDR2: MNHEY and SMNVEV (reference sequence). Deletions cut 2 bases from V and 1 base from J, with 5 bases between.

This clone was counted between two and nine times. The chain has TRBV28 and TRBJ2-7; TRBD2 aligns across 7 bases. After removal of 11 bases from V and 6 bases from J, the junction contained 10 bases not matched to a gene. The CDR3 has 12 residues. CDR1 is MDHEN and CDR2 is SYDVKM in the germline V gene. The CDR3 region has the DNA TGTGCCGGAGGATCGACTAGCCTCGAGCAGTACTTC. Translation: CAGGSTSLEQYF.

J is TRBJ1-5 and V is TRBV30, with D possibly being TRBD1 (5 bases). There are 15 residues in the CDR3. CDR1 and CDR2 from the germline V gene are GTSNPN and SVGIG (reference sequence). Trimming cost V 2 bases and J 3 bases, with 14 bases left between them. The CDR3 nucleotides are TGTGCCTGGAGTCGTCCCGGGGGTAACAATCAGCCCCAGCATTTT. Encoded protein: CAWSRPGGNNQPQHF.

The chain has TRBV5-4 and TRBJ1-2; 8 bases map to TRBD1. CDR3 length: 15 amino acids. V trimming: 4 bases; J trimming: 2 bases; junction bases outside the gene matches: 7. CDR1 and CDR2 (germline): SGHNT, YYREEE (reference sequence). CDR3 DNA sequence: TGTGCCAGCAGCCCCGGGGCAGGGGGCAACTATGGCTACACCTTC. This sequence encodes CASSPGAGGNYGYTF.

The genes are TRBV6-1 and TRBJ2-2; 7 nucleotides agree with TRBD1. The assigned J gene may be wrong: the sequence end matches TRBJ1-3 better. CDR1 is MNHNS and CDR2 is SASEGT in the germline V gene. CDR3 size: 16 residues. The CDR3 spells CASSGGDRPSGNTIYF. In nucleotides, the CDR3 is TGTGCCAGCAGTGGGGGGGACAGACCCTCTGGAAACACCATATATTTT.

The chain joins TRBV30 to TRBJ2-1; TRBD2 agrees at 7 bases. Unmatched junction bases numbered 7, after V lost 4 bases and J lost 1 base. Looked up from germline, CDR1 is GTSNPN and CDR2 is SVGIG (reference sequence). This CDR3 has 15 amino acids. CDR3 sequence: CAWNSGRESYNEQFF. The DNA of the CDR3 is TGTGCCTGGAACTCCGGGCGGGAGTCCTACAATGAGCAGTTCTTC. The variable domain in full, completed from reference TRBV30 and TRBJ2-1, reads SQTIHQWPATLVQPVGSPLSLECTVEGTSNPNLYWYRQAAGRGLQLLFYSVGIGQISSEVPQNLSASRPQDRQFILSSKKLLLSDSGFYLCAWNSGRESYNEQFFGPGTRLTVL.

The chain links TRBV12-5 to TRBJ2-3; perhaps TRBD1 as D (6 bases). V gave up 1 base and J gave up 4 bases, with 6 bases separating them. The CDR3 is 13 amino acids. CDR1 LGHNT and CDR2 FRNRAP come from the germline V gene. Here the CDR3 reads CASGLEGADTQYF. The CDR3 DNA reads as TGTGCTAGTGGTTTGGAGGGGGCAGATACGCAGTATTTT.

The chain has TRBV29-1 and TRBJ1-2; TRBD1 agrees at 9 bases. The CDR3 spans 12 residues. Trimming removed 7 bases from V and 4 bases from J; junction bases left unmatched: 4. Germline V gene lookup returns CDR1 SQVTM and CDR2 ANQGSEA. Here the CDR3 reads CSATGGPYGYTF. The CDR3, as DNA: TGCAGCGCTACAGGGGGCCCCTATGGCTACACCTTC.

The chain couples TRBV15 to TRBJ2-1, with D maybe TRBD2 (6 bases). The germline V gene has CDR1 LNHNV and CDR2 YYDKDF (reference sequence). With 5 bases removed from V and 6 bases from J, the gap between germline ends came to 23 bases. This CDR3 has 17 residues. The CDR3 DNA reads as TGTGCCACCAGCCGCGCACCATTTCAGGGAGGTTCCAATGAGCAGTTCTTC. Encoded protein: CATSRAPFQGGSNEQFF.

The rearrangement joins TRBV15 to TRBJ2-7; D possibly corresponds to TRBD1 (7 bases). This CDR3 has 15 residues. In germline, CDR1 is LNHNV, CDR2 YYDKDF (reference sequence). Trimming left V 1 base short and J 3 bases short, with 13 bases between. The CDR3 reads CATSRGPQGGYEQYF. The CDR3 DNA follows: TGTGCCACCAGCAGAGGACCTCAGGGGGGCTACGAGCAGTACTTC.

The CDR3 nucleotides are TGTGCCAGCAGCTTAGCGGGGGGGCAGGAGTACGAGCAGTACTTC. This translates into CASSLAGGQEYEQYF. The genes are TRBV7-2 and TRBJ2-7, with D maybe TRBD2 (7 bases). The CDR3 runs 15 residues. Trimming took off 0 bases at V and 4 bases at J, with 13 bases between the two ends. Germline V gives CDR1 SGHTA, CDR2 FQGNSA.

The chain employs TRBV6-1 and TRBJ2-7; D is possibly TRBD2 (6 bases). Germline CDR1 MNHNS, CDR2 SASEGT. Trimming stripped 0 bases from V and 3 bases from J, with 18 bases between. The CDR3 runs to 17 residues. CDR3 DNA: TGTGCCAGCAGTGAAGCAGTAGGGTCCGGGACTCTCTACGAGCAGTACTTC. This encodes CASSEAVGSGTLYEQYF.

CDR3 coding DNA: TGCGCCAGCAGCCTAAGACTACCGGGACAGGGTACCGACTATGGCTACACCTTC. It encodes CASSLRLPGQGTDYGYTF. The J gene is TRBJ1-2, the V gene TRBV5-1, with 9 bases identical to TRBD1. Germline CDR1 is SGHRS and CDR2 is YFSETQ. CDR3 size: 18 residues. Trimming removed 4 bases from V and 3 bases from J; junction bases left unmatched: 16.

V and J are TRBV7-6 and TRBJ2-5, with a tentative D call TRBD2 (5 bases). CDR1 and CDR2 (germline): SGHVS, FNYEAQ. Trimming removed 5 bases at V and 5 bases at J, with 12 bases between. The CDR3 consists of 13 residues. CDR3 in DNA: TGTGCCAGCAGCAGGGCCCCGGGGGAGACCCAGTACTTC. Amino acids: CASSRAPGETQYF.

J is TRBJ2-5 and V is TRBV4-3; D gene uncertain. Germline values: CDR1 LGHNA, CDR2 YSLEER. V gave up 1 base and J gave up 4 bases, with 13 bases separating them. This CDR3 comprises 15 residues. CDR3 region: CASSQGVIYGETQYF. For the CDR3, the DNA is TGCGCCAGCAGCCAAGGTGTCATTTACGGAGAGACCCAGTACTTC.

The rearrangement links TRBV28 to TRBJ1-6; TRBD1 matches at 12 bases. The germline gives CDR1 MDHEN, CDR2 SYDVKM. V lost 7 bases, J lost 9 bases, and 7 bases stayed unmatched. The CDR3 totals 15 residues. This chain's CDR3 is CASTWDRGQGSPLHF. CDR3 in DNA: TGTGCCAGCACCTGGGACAGGGGGCAGGGTTCACCCCTCCACTTT. Supplemented by reference TRBV28 and TRBJ1-6, the full variable domain reads DVKVTQSSRYLVKRTGEKVFLECVQDMDHENMFWYRQDPGLGLRLIYFSYDVKMKEKGDIPEGYSVSREKKERFSLILESASTNQTSMYLCASTWDRGQGSPLHFGNGTRLTVT.

The chain links TRBV7-9 to TRBJ2-4; TRBD2 matches at 10 bases. CDR1 and CDR2 from the germline V gene are SEHNR and FQNEAQ (reference sequence). CDR3 length: 18 amino acids. Trimming cost V 5 bases and J 3 bases; bases outside gene matches: 13. CDR3 bases: TGTGCCAGCAGCCCACCCTATCGAGCGGGGGGGCTCAAAAACATTCAGTACTTC. Its translation: CASSPPYRAGGLKNIQYF.

J is TRBJ1-1 and V is TRBV6-5, with D possibly matching TRBD1 (5 bases). Germline loops: CDR1 MNHEY, CDR2 SVGAGI. The length of the CDR3 is 11 residues. V lost 2 bases and J lost 10, with 8 bases in between. CDR3 DNA: TGTGCCAGCAGTTACGCCGGGGGAGCTTTCTTT. Residues: CASSYAGGAFF.

This rearrangement joins TRBV28 to TRBJ2-2; 8 bases map to TRBD1. This CDR3 comprises 18 residues. Losses at the gene ends were 10 bases for V and 0 bases for J; bases not matched to a gene: 16. Germline assignment: CDR1 MDHEN and CDR2 SYDVKM. CDR3 loop: CATRGDPIRGPNTGELFF. The CDR3 DNA is TGTGCCACTAGGGGTGACCCTATCAGGGGGCCGAACACCGGGGAGCTGTTTTTT.

On this clone: Other DNA sequences within the sample encode an identical CDR3. The CDR3 bases are TGTGCCAGCAGTTTAGGCGGCTATGGCTACACCTTC. Residues: CASSLGGYGYTF. This chain joins TRBV28 and TRBJ1-2; D is unresolved. V was pared by 2 bases and J by 4 bases, with 5 bases between. The V gene's germline CDR1 is MDHEN and CDR2 SYDVKM. This CDR3 contains 12 residues.

This chain connects TRBV6-5 to TRBJ1-6; D not resolved. The V and J ends lost 2 bases and 5 bases respectively, with 10 bases between them. The CDR3 length is 15 residues. The germline CDR1 and CDR2 sequences are MNHEY and SVGAGI. CDR3 protein: CASSYQQRDNSPLHF. In nucleotides, the CDR3 is TGTGCCAGCAGTTACCAGCAGAGGGATAATTCACCCCTCCACTTT.

A remark on this clone: One end of the junction does not line up with germline, which may come from a read error. The V and J genes are TRBV30 and TRBJ1-2; D remains ambiguous. Germline values: CDR1 GTSNPN, CDR2 SVGIG (reference sequence). This CDR3 region has 10 residues. CDR3 residues: CAWSARGYGF. In nucleotides, the CDR3 is TGTGCCTGGAGTGCCCGGGGATACGGCTTC. The whole variable domain, filled in from reference TRBV30 and TRBJ1-2, reads SQTIHQWPATLVQPVGSPLSLECTVEGTSNPNLYWYRQAAGRGLQLLFYSVGIGQISSEVPQNLSASRPQDRQFILSSKKLLLSDSGFYLCAWSARGYGFGSGTRLTVV.